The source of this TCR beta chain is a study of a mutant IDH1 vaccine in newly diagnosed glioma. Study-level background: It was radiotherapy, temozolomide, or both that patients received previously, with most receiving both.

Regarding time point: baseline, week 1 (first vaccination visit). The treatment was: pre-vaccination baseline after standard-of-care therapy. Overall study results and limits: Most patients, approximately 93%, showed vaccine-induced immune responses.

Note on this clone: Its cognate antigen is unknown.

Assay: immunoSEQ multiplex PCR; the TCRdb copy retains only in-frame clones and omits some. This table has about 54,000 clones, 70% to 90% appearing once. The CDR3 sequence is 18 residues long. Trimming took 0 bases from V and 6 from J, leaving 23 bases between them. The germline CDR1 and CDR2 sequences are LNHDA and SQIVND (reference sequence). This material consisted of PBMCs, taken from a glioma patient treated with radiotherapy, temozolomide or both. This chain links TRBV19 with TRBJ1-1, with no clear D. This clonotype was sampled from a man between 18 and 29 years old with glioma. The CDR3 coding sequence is TGTGCCAGTAGTATAGATCTCAGGTTCGGGCGGAAGGGTTCTGAAGCTTTCTTT. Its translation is CASSIDLRFGRKGSEAFF. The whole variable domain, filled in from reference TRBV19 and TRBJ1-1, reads DGGITQSPKYLFRKEGQNVTLSCEQNLNHDAMYWYRQDPGQGLRLIYYSQIVNDFQKGDIAEGYSVSREKKESFPLTVTSAQKNPTAFYLCASSIDLRFGRKGSEAFFGQGTRLTVV.